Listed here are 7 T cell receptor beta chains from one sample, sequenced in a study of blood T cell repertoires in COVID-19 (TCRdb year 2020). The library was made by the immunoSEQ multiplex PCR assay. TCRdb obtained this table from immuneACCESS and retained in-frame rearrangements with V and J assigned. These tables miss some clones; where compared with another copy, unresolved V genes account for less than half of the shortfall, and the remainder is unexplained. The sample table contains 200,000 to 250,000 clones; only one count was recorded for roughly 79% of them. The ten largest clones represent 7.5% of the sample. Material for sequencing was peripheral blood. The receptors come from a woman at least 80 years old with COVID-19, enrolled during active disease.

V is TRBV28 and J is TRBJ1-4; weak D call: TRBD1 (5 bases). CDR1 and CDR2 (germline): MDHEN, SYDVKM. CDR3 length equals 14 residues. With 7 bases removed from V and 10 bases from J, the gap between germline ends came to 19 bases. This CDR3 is CASTLPGTGGKLFF. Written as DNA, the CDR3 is TGTGCCAGCACCCTTCCCGGGACTGGCGGAAAACTGTTTTTT.

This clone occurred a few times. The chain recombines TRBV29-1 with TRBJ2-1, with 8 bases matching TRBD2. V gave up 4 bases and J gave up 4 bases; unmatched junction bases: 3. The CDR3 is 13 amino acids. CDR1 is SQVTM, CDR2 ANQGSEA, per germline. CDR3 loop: CSVASGSYNEQFF. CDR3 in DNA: TGCAGCGTTGCGAGCGGGAGTTACAATGAGCAGTTCTTC.

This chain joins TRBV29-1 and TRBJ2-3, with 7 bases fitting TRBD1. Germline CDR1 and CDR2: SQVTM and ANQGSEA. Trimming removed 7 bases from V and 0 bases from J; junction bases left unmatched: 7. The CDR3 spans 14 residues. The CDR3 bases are TGCAGCGCCTCCACAGGGGTCAGCACAGATACGCAGTATTTT. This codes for CSASTGVSTDTQYF.

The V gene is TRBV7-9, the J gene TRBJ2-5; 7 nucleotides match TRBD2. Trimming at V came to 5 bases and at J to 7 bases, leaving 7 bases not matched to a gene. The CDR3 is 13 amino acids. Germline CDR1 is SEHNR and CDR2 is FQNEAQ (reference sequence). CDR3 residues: CASSQAGGGTQYF. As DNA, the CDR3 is TGTGCCAGCAGCCAAGCTGGGGGGGGGACCCAGTACTTC.

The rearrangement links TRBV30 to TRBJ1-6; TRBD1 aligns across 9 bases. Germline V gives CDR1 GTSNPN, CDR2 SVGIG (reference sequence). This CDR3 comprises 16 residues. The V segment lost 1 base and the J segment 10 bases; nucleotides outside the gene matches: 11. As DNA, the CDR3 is TGTGCCTGGAGTGACAACAGGGGGCGTGGGGTCTCACCCCTCCACTTT. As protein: CAWSDNRGRGVSPLHF.

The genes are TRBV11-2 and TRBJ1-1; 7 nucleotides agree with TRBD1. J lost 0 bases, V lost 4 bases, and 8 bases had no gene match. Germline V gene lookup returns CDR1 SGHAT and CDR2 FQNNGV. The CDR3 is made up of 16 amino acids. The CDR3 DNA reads TGTGCCAGCAGCTCTCGATTTGACAGGGTGAACACTGAAGCTTTCTTT. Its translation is CASSSRFDRVNTEAFF. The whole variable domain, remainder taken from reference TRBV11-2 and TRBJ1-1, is EAGVAQSPRYKIIEKRQSVAFWCNPISGHATLYWYQQILGQGPKLLIQFQNNGVVDDSQLPKDRFSAERLKGVDSTLKIQPAKLEDSAVYLCASSSRFDRVNTEAFFGQGTRLTVV.

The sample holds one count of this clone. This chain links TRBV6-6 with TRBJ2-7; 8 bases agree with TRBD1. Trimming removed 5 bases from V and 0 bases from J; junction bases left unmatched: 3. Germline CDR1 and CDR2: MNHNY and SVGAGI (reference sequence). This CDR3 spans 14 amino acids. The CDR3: CASSDRGSSYEQYF. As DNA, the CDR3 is TGTGCCAGCAGTGACAGGGGTAGCTCCTACGAGCAGTACTTC.